What follows are 19 T cell receptor beta chains derived from one specimen sequenced in a study of blood T cell repertoires in COVID-19. Method: immunoSEQ multiplex PCR; TCRdb's copy keeps in-frame clones and lacks some. The profile shows approximately 78,000 clones, approximately 90% of them singletons. What was sequenced was peripheral blood. These receptors came from a man in his fifties with COVID-19, enrolled during active disease.

This clone has just one count. The chain recombines TRBV5-1 with TRBJ1-4; TRBD1 agrees at 8 bases. From germline, CDR1 is SGHRS and CDR2 YFSETQ. With V trimmed by 0 bases and J by 8 bases, 3 bases remained unmatched. The CDR3 spans 14 residues. DNA for the CDR3: TGCGCCAGCAGCTTGGCAGGGGGCTACGAAAAACTGTTTTTT. Amino acid sequence: CASSLAGGYEKLFF.

The chain couples TRBV28 to TRBJ2-3, with 7 bases fitting TRBD1. The V gene end was trimmed by 4 bases and the J gene end by 5 bases; junction bases not matched to a gene: 6. The CDR3 has 14 residues. In germline, CDR1 is MDHEN, CDR2 SYDVKM. CDR3 nucleotide sequence: TGTGCCAGCAGTTATCCGACAGGGAAAGATACGCAGTATTTT. This codes for CASSYPTGKDTQYF.

J is TRBJ2-2 and V is TRBV7-8, with D possibly TRBD1 on 5 matching bases. Trimming removed 5 bases at V and 4 bases at J, with 8 bases between. Per the germline V gene, CDR1 is SGHVS and CDR2 is FQNEAQ. This CDR3 is built from 13 residues. DNA of the CDR3: TGTGCCAGCAGCCTGACAGCCACCGGGGAGCTGTTTTTT. The encoded protein is CASSLTATGELFF.

This clone came up once. V gene TRBV7-2 combines with J gene TRBJ2-3, with TRBD2 as a possible D gene (6 bases). V lost 4 bases to trimming and J lost 4 bases, with 9 bases between them. The V gene's germline CDR1 is SGHTA and CDR2 FQGNSA. This CDR3 comprises 13 residues. CDR3 DNA sequence: TGTGCCAGCAGCTCACTAGCAGCAGATACGCAGTATTTT. It specifies CASSSLAADTQYF.

The chain employs TRBV7-2 and TRBJ1-2; TRBD1 aligns across 8 bases. The germline CDR1 and CDR2 sequences are SGHTA and FQGNSA. With V trimmed by 5 bases and J by 0 bases, 2 bases remained unmatched. The CDR3 is made up of 14 amino acids. CDR3 sequence: CASSRDRSNYGYTF. In DNA form, the CDR3 reads TGTGCCAGCAGCCGGGACAGGTCTAACTATGGCTACACCTTC.

This chain links TRBV9 with TRBJ2-7; TRBD2 matches at 9 bases. Trimming at V came to 0 bases and at J to 0 bases, leaving 10 bases not matched to a gene. Germline V gene sequence: CDR1 SGDLS, CDR2 YYNGEE. This CDR3 has 18 residues. CDR3 sequence reads: CASSVEERGDVISYEQYV. DNA for the CDR3: TGTGCCAGCAGCGTAGAGGAGCGGGGGGACGTAATCTCCTACGAGCAGTACGTC.

The chain has TRBV7-8 and TRBJ2-2; D not resolved. Trimming took off 6 bases at V and 8 bases at J, with 4 bases between the two ends. Germline V gives CDR1 SGHVS, CDR2 FQNEAQ. The CDR3 has 10 amino acids. The CDR3 DNA follows: TGTGCCAGCAGTAGTGGGGAGCTGTTTTTT. Its protein product is CASSSGELFF.

This chain links TRBV15 with TRBJ2-2; D gene ambiguous. The V end was cut by 0 bases, the J end by 7 bases, with 15 bases between. In germline, CDR1 is LNHNV, CDR2 YYDKDF (reference sequence). CDR3 size: 16 residues. For the CDR3, the DNA is TGTGCCACCAGCAGAGACGATGGTGGCCCCTTCGGGGAGCTGTTTTTT. Protein sequence: CATSRDDGGPFGELFF.

The chain recombines TRBV13 with TRBJ2-3; TRBD2 aligns across 8 bases. Germline V gene lookup returns CDR1 PRHDT and CDR2 FYEKMQ (reference sequence). After removal of 5 bases from V and 10 bases from J, the junction contained 5 bases not matched to a gene. This CDR3 is built from 12 residues. CDR3 bases: TGTGCCAGCAGCCCGGGGACTAGGGCGCAGTATTTT. Amino acids: CASSPGTRAQYF.

The chain has TRBV24-1 and TRBJ1-1; unclear D gene. The CDR3 is made up of 14 amino acids. Germline CDR1 reads KGHDR; CDR2 reads SFDVKD. V gave up 0 bases and J gave up 11 bases, with 15 bases separating them. The CDR3 DNA is TGTGCCACCAGTGATTTGCGGCGGTTTCTGCGGGCTTTCTTT. It codes for CATSDLRRFLRAFF.

This chain links TRBV11-1 with TRBJ1-6; possibly TRBD1 for D (6 bases). The germline gives CDR1 SGHAT, CDR2 FQDESV (reference sequence). V gave up 3 bases and J gave up 5 bases, with 8 bases separating them. The CDR3 has 14 amino acids. DNA of the CDR3: TGTGCCAGCAGCTTCAGGGGTAATAATTCACCCCTCCACTTT. Translating gives CASSFRGNNSPLHF.

The V call is TRBV3-1 (or the pseudogene TRBV3-2), the J call TRBJ2-1; 8 bases map to TRBD2. The CDR3 has 16 residues. Germline lookup yields CDR1 LGHDT and CDR2 YNNKEL (reference sequence). The V and J ends lost 1 base and 8 bases, in that order; junction bases with no gene match: 10. DNA of the CDR3: TGTGCCAGCAGCCAAGTCTCCAGCGGGAGTCTTTATGAGCAGTTCTTC. Protein: CASSQVSSGSLYEQFF.

This clone was seen just once. The rearrangement joins TRBV14 to TRBJ2-4; the match to TRBD1 covers 10 bases. Germline V gives CDR1 SGHDN, CDR2 FVKESK. The ends lost 1 base at V and 7 bases at J; junction bases unmatched: 7. This CDR3 is 16 amino acids long. CDR3 sequence reads: CASSQGLGQGLNIQYF. In DNA, the CDR3 is TGTGCCAGCAGCCAAGGTCTGGGACAGGGGTTGAACATTCAGTACTTC. Full variable domain (rest looked up from reference TRBV14 and TRBJ2-4): EAGVTQFPSHSVIEKGQTVTLRCDPISGHDNLYWYRRVMGKEIKFLLHFVKESKQDESGMPNNRFLAERTGGTYSTLKVQPAELEDSGVYFCASSQGLGQGLNIQYFGAGTRLSVL.

This rearrangement joins TRBV7-2 to TRBJ2-1; 9 positions match TRBD2. Per the germline V gene, CDR1 is SGHTA and CDR2 is FQGNSA. The CDR3 totals 13 residues. V shed 5 bases, J shed 9 bases, and the junction held 5 bases outside the gene matches. In nucleotides, the CDR3 is TGTGCCAGCAGCCCACTAGCGGGCACTGAGCAGTTCTTC. It codes for CASSPLAGTEQFF.

This rearrangement joins TRBV27 to TRBJ2-1; TRBD2 matches 10 bases. The junction had 14 bases not matched to a gene; V was cut back by 4 bases and J by 2 bases. This CDR3 is 19 amino acids long. In germline, CDR1 is MNHEY, CDR2 SMNVEV (reference sequence). In nucleotides, the CDR3 is TGTGCCAGCAGTTCCCCTAGCGGGAGATCGATATTAGCCTACAATGAGCAGTTCTTC. It encodes CASSSPSGRSILAYNEQFF.

This clone was seen only once. The chain carries TRBV24-1 and TRBJ2-1; maybe TRBD1 (6 bases). Germline-derived CDR1 and CDR2 are KGHDR and SFDVKD. V lost 9 bases and J 3 bases, leaving 11 bases between the germline ends. CDR3 size: 13 residues. The CDR3 here is CATGQDSYNEQFF. In DNA, the CDR3 is TGTGCCACCGGTCAGGACAGCTACAATGAGCAGTTCTTC.

The chain employs TRBV19 and TRBJ2-7; 9 positions match TRBD1. Trimming at V came to 5 bases and at J to 4 bases, leaving 3 bases not matched to a gene. CDR3 length: 13 residues. Germline CDR1 LNHDA, CDR2 SQIVND (reference sequence). This CDR3 reads CASSPGTGYEQYF. CDR3 DNA: TGTGCCAGTAGTCCCGGGACAGGGTACGAGCAGTACTTC.

V gene TRBV5-1 combines with J gene TRBJ1-3; D gene ambiguous. Germline V CDR1 and CDR2: SGHRS, YFSETQ. Trimming pared 0 bases from V and 4 bases from J, leaving 5 bases between. This CDR3 region has 13 residues. DNA of the CDR3: TGCGCCAGCAGCTTGGAGGAGGGAAACACCATATATTTT. It is translated as CASSLEEGNTIYF.

This clone was observed once. V gene TRBV5-1 combines with J gene TRBJ1-1; 10 bases map to TRBD1. Germline V gene sequence: CDR1 SGHRS, CDR2 YFSETQ. The CDR3 spans 14 residues. V trimming: 3 bases; J trimming: 5 bases; junction bases outside the gene matches: 4. In nucleotides, the CDR3 is TGCGCCAGCAGCTCCGGGACAGGGGTAACTGAAGCTTTCTTT. It yields the protein CASSSGTGVTEAFF.